This T cell receptor beta chain was sequenced for a study of blood T cell repertoires in COVID-19. As for the study in general: Italy, Spain and the United States were the sources of the convalescent and acute COVID-19 samples.

Original data processing: Amplification of reference gene primers provided the estimated nucleated cell counts. Method: immunoSEQ multiplex PCR; TCRdb's copy keeps in-frame clones and lacks some. The V and J calls and clone size were taken over from that table, and D and trimming were inferred from the DNA. The sample holds about 480,000 clones, 85% to 90% seen once. Trimming removed 8 bases from V and 6 bases from J; junction bases left unmatched: 24. The CDR3 length is 18 residues. Researchers sorted participants into cohorts using their self-reported clinical history. In Cohort 3, a recovered donor had either two negative PCRs, clearance, or symptom resolution.

This chain uses TRBV23-1 with TRBJ2-7; 8 nucleotides line up with TRBD2. TRBV23-1 is identified as an open reading frame with a role that is uncertain. Source material: PBMCs or T cells enriched from blood (not recorded which). This sequence originates from a woman aged 35 to 49 who had recovered from COVID-19. This chain's CDR3 is CASPRAAGAISPPPEQYF. CDR3 in DNA: TGCGCCAGCCCCCGGGCAGCGGGAGCCATCAGTCCGCCCCCCGAGCAGTACTTC.